The 15 T cell receptor beta chains below all came from one sample that was sequenced in a study of OX40 agonist ivuxolimab in advanced cancers. Produced via immunoSEQ multiplex PCR; TCRdb's table is partial and in-frame only. The sample gives 26,000 or so clones, about 88% of which show up once; roughly 23% is in the top ten. Source: CD4+ or CD8+ T cells sorted from blood, taken in a trial of the OX40 agonist ivuxolimab. The receptors derive from an adult with an advanced solid tumor such as melanoma, head and neck, liver or kidney cancer.

This clone was found once. One junction end does not reproduce the germline sequence, and a read error may be involved. In DNA, the CDR3 is TGTGCCAGCAGTTACTCGGAGTACACTGAAGCTTTCTTT. Translated, it gives CASSYSEYTEAFF. The genes are TRBV6-4 and TRBJ1-1; D is undetermined. Looked up from germline, CDR1 is MRHNA and CDR2 is SNTAGT. CDR3 length: 13 amino acids.

This clone was seen once. This chain links TRBV18 with TRBJ1-4; TRBD1 aligns across 7 bases. V lost 5 bases to trimming and J lost 8 bases; unmatched junction nucleotides: 11. There are 15 residues in the CDR3. Germline CDR1 KGHSH, CDR2 LQKENI. The CDR3 DNA is TGTGCCAGCTCAAGGGTGACAGGGAAGGGCGAAAAACTGTTTTTT. It codes for CASSRVTGKGEKLFF. Drawing the rest from reference TRBV18 and TRBJ1-4, the complete variable domain is NAGVMQNPRHLVRRRGQEARLRCSPMKGHSHVYWYRQLPEEGLKFMVYLQKENIIDESGMPKERFSAEFPKEGPSILRIQQVVRGDSAAYFCASSRVTGKGEKLFFGSGTQLSVL.

The V and J genes are TRBV7-8 and TRBJ1-1; unclear D gene. V dropped 2 bases and J dropped 9 bases, with 13 bases sitting between them. Per the germline V gene, CDR1 is SGHVS and CDR2 is FQNEAQ. CDR3 length: 13 amino acids. In nucleotides, the CDR3 is TGTGCCAGCAGCTTACCCCTGGACGGTAAAGCTTTCTTT. It specifies CASSLPLDGKAFF.

This sequence joins TRBV30 and TRBJ1-6; D unresolved. This CDR3 contains 13 residues. CDR1 and CDR2 (germline): GTSNPN, SVGIG (reference sequence). The V gene lost 0 bases and the J gene lost 4 bases, with 4 bases spanning the gap. DNA for the CDR3: TGTGCCTGGAGTGTTGGTTATAATTCACCCCTCCACTTT. Encoded protein: CAWSVGYNSPLHF.

The chain joins TRBV19 to TRBJ1-1; D is ambiguous. V lost 7 bases and J lost 1, with 13 bases in between. The CDR3 runs to 14 residues. Germline V CDR1 and CDR2: LNHDA, SQIVND (reference sequence). The CDR3 region is CASTLTTSNTEAFF. CDR3 bases: TGTGCCAGTACCCTCACGACATCGAACACTGAAGCTTTCTTT.

The chain joins TRBV30 to TRBJ2-7, with D perhaps matching TRBD2 (5 bases). This CDR3 has 13 amino acids. Per germline, CDR1 GTSNPN and CDR2 SVGIG (reference sequence). Trimming removed 3 bases from V and 3 bases from J, with 12 bases in between. CDR3 amino acids: CAWRARAYYEQYF. In nucleotides, the CDR3 is TGTGCCTGGAGGGCGCGGGCCTACTACGAGCAGTACTTC.

The V call is TRBV7-6, the J call TRBJ2-1, with 11 bases identical to TRBD2. J was trimmed by 7 bases and V by 1 base; bases with no gene match: 6. CDR1 is SGHVS and CDR2 is FNYEAQ in the germline V gene. The CDR3 has 16 amino acids. The CDR3 nucleotides are TGTGCCAGCAGCTTAGGCCCGGGACTAGCGGTTAATGAGCAGTTCTTC. It codes for CASSLGPGLAVNEQFF.

The V gene is TRBV4-1, the J gene TRBJ1-1; D remains ambiguous. This CDR3 has 16 amino acids. The germline CDR1 and CDR2 sequences are MGHRA and YSYEKL. Deletions cut 0 bases from V and 3 bases from J, with 14 bases between. The CDR3 region has the DNA TGCGCCAGCAGCCAAGATTCGGGAGCCGGGTACACTGAAGCTTTCTTT. It codes for CASSQDSGAGYTEAFF.

The chain links TRBV27 to TRBJ2-1; D uncertain. Trimming took 0 bases from V and 12 from J, leaving 15 bases between them. From germline, CDR1 is MNHEY and CDR2 SMNVEV (reference sequence). CDR3 length equals 14 residues. Here the CDR3 DNA reads TGTGCCAGCAGTTTATCCGGAACGACGGTAGGGCAGTTCTTC. This codes for CASSLSGTTVGQFF.

CDR3 sequence reads: CASSPVAGSTGELFF. The CDR3 bases are TGTGCCAGCAGCCCAGTAGCGGGATCCACCGGGGAGCTGTTTTTT. V usage is TRBV7-7 and J usage is TRBJ2-2, with 8 bases that match TRBD2. Germline V CDR1 and CDR2: SSHAT, FNYEAQ (reference sequence). This CDR3 is built from 15 residues. J gave up 4 bases and V 5 bases, and 6 bases lay outside the gene matches. Looking up the rest from reference TRBV7-7 and TRBJ2-2 gives the full variable domain: GAGVSQSPRYKVTKRGQDVTLRCDPISSHATLYWYQQALGQGPEFLTYFNYEAQPDKSGLPSDRFSAERPEGSISTLTIQRTEQRDSAMYRCASSPVAGSTGELFFGEGSRLTVL.

The V call is TRBV7-9, the J call TRBJ2-5, with D uncertain. CDR1 SEHNR and CDR2 FQNEAQ come from the germline V gene (reference sequence). V lost 4 bases to trimming and J lost 5 bases, with 8 bases between them. The CDR3 consists of 12 residues. CDR3 DNA: TGTGCCAGCAGCTCAGGAAGGGAGACCCAGTACTTC. Protein: CASSSGRETQYF.

The rearrangement joins TRBV4-2 to TRBJ2-1; possibly TRBD1 or TRBD2 for D (5 bases each). The CDR3 has 15 residues. The V end was cut by 4 bases, the J end by 3 bases, with 13 bases between. CDR1 is LGHNA and CDR2 is YNFKEQ in the germline V gene. The CDR3 DNA is TGTGCCAGCAGCCCCGGGACGCAGCACTACAATGAGCAGTTCTTC. Amino acids: CASSPGTQHYNEQFF.

The chain is built from TRBV5-1 and TRBJ2-2, with unresolved D. This CDR3 region has 14 residues. CDR1 is SGHRS and CDR2 is YFSETQ in the germline V gene. Trimming left V 5 bases short and J 1 base short, with 9 bases between. The CDR3 spells CASREDGNTGELFF. The CDR3 bases are TGCGCCAGCAGAGAGGACGGGAACACCGGGGAGCTGTTTTTT. The full variable domain, with the rest looked up from reference TRBV5-1 and TRBJ2-2, is KAGVTQTPRYLIKTRGQQVTLSCSPISGHRSVSWYQQTPGQGLQFLFEYFSETQRNKGNFPGRFSGRQFSNSRSEMNVSTLELGDSALYLCASREDGNTGELFFGEGSRLTVL.

The rearrangement joins TRBV6-6 to TRBJ2-1; either TRBD1 or TRBD2 may fit D (5 bases each). The CDR3 sequence is 16 residues long. CDR1 and CDR2 from the germline V gene are MNHNY and SVGAGI (reference sequence). Trimming removed 7 bases from V and 5 bases from J, with 21 bases in between. CDR3 nucleotide sequence: TGTGCCAGCAACCGACCCGAGGGCAGGGTTAACAATGAGCAGTTCTTC. This encodes CASNRPEGRVNNEQFF.

The V gene is TRBV30, the J gene TRBJ2-7, with D possibly matching TRBD2 (5 bases). The CDR3 sequence is 13 residues long. Germline V CDR1 and CDR2: GTSNPN, SVGIG (reference sequence). The germline V and J ends were trimmed by 4 bases and 4 bases, with 14 bases remaining between them. CDR3 sequence reads: CAWIRTPSYEQYF. In nucleotides, the CDR3 is TGTGCCTGGATTCGGACTCCATCGTACGAGCAGTACTTC.